These T cell receptor beta chains were read from a single sample in a study of T cells in Graves' hyperthyroidism and ophthalmopathy. TCRdb re-called the multiplex PCR reads with MiXCR, one entry per CDR3 protein. There are about 200,000 distinct CDR3 sequences in the sample; 17% occur only once, and roughly 53% lies in the top ten. Sequenced: blood. These receptors were taken from a man aged 45-65 years with Graves' hyperthyroidism. Each CDR3 is given with its conserved first and last residue. A D gene is named only where the DNA matches it firmly. The size of a clone is reported for some rows only, either as once, few or many, or as a class for expanded clones.

TRBV29-1	TRBD2	many	TRBJ2-1	TGCAGCGTTGAAGATATTAAGAGCGGGAGACTAAACAATGAGCAGTTCTTC	CSVEDIKSGRLNNEQFF
TRBV20-1	-	-	TRBJ2-1	TGCAGTGCTAGCGGGTCATACAGCAATGAGCAGTTCTTC	CSASGSYSNEQFF
TRBV14	-	-	TRBJ1-4	TGTGCCAGCAGCCAAGGTTCTGAAAAACTGTTTTTT	CASSQGSEKLFF
TRBV15	TRBD2	-	TRBJ2-7	TGTGCCACCAGGCGGACTAGCGGGAGCGAGCAGTACTTC	CATRRTSGSEQYF
TRBV6-1	TRBD2	many	TRBJ2-1	TGTGCCAGCAGTGAAGCCACTAGCGGGAGTCATGAGCAGTTCTTC	CASSEATSGSHEQFF
TRBV12-3/TRBV12-4	TRBD2	-	TRBJ2-1	TGTGCCAGCAGTTTTCGGCTAGCGGACTACAATGAGCAGTTCTTC	CASSFRLADYNEQFF
TRBV11-2	-	many	TRBJ2-6	TGTGCCAGCAGCTTTTTTAGGTTTGGAGGAGTACGTGGGGCCAACGTCCTGACTTTC	CASSFFRFGGVRGANVLTF
TRBV4-3	TRBD2	-	TRBJ2-2	TGCGCCAGCAGCCAAGGTATAAGGTGGCGGGAGAGGAACACCGGGGAGCTGTTTTTT	CASSQGIRWRERNTGELFF
TRBV28	TRBD2	many	TRBJ2-3	TGTGCCAGCAGTTTCTCTCCGGGACTAGCGGGTAGCACAGATACGCAGTATTTT	CASSFSPGLAGSTDTQYF
TRBV20-1	TRBD2	many	TRBJ2-3	TGCAGTGCTAATCCCGCCAGCGGGAACACAGATACGCAGTATTTT	CSANPASGNTDTQYF
TRBV29-1	TRBD2	many	TRBJ2-5	TGCAGCGTTGCTAGCGGGAGTCACCAAGAGACCCAGTACTTC	CSVASGSHQETQYF
TRBV9	TRBD1	-	TRBJ1-2	TGTGCCAGCAGCGCAGGACAGGGACCTGGATATGGCTACACCTTC	CASSAGQGPGYGYTF
TRBV11-2	-	many	TRBJ2-3	TGTGCCAGCAGCTTAAGGGCAGCCACAGATACGCAGTATTTT	CASSLRAATDTQYF
TRBV5-1	-	many	TRBJ2-3	TGCGCCAGCAGCTTGTACACAGATACGCAGTATTTT	CASSLYTDTQYF
TRBV6-1	-	few	TRBJ1-2	TGTGCTAGCATCCCAACCCCGGGAGCTAACTATGGCTACACCTTC	CASIPTPGANYGYTF
TRBV28	-	few	TRBJ1-5	TGTGCCAGCAGTTTAAAACAGTATAGCAATCAGCCCCAGCATTTT	CASSLKQYSNQPQHF
TRBV28	-	-	TRBJ1-5	TGTGCCAGCAGCCACCAACAGGGTTTAAGCAATCAGCCCCAGCATTTT	CASSHQQGLSNQPQHF
TRBV6-1	TRBD2	many	TRBJ2-3	TGTGCCAGCAGGAAACTAGCGGGAGCAGATACGCAGTATTTT	CASRKLAGADTQYF
TRBV7-2	-	many	TRBJ2-3	TGTGCCAGCAGCCTAGATGGCGGTCCCACAGATACGCAGTATTTT	CASSLDGGPTDTQYF
TRBV11-2	TRBD2	-	TRBJ2-3	TGTGCCAGCAGCCCATTAGCCGGCGGGAGGGCCTGGGATACGCAGTATTTT	CASSPLAGGRAWDTQYF
TRBV7-2	-	-	TRBJ2-1	TGTGCCAGCAGCCCTGAGCGGGTAGGGCGGCCTTTCTTC	CASSPERVGRPFF
TRBV19	-	-	TRBJ1-2	TGTGCCAGTAGTACCCCGGGCGGGTATGGCTACACCTTC	CASSTPGGYGYTF
TRBV19	-	few	TRBJ2-7	TGTGCCAGTCGCTTCGGACACCCAGATTCAAAGCAGTACTTC	CASRFGHPDSKQYF
TRBV11-3	-	-	TRBJ1-2	TGTGCCAGCAGCTTAGGTAGCGGCAGACCATATGGCTACACCTTC	CASSLGSGRPYGYTF